The clone carrying this T cell receptor (beta chain) has more than one count but fewer than ten. This entry is derived from a study of T-cell reconstitution after alpha-beta-depleted transplantation in children. Preparation of the TCRbeta library was carried out with unique molecular identifiers. TCRdb processed the PCR reads anew with MiXCR; each CDR3 protein has one entry. The data hold hundreds of thousands of distinct CDR3 sequences, with approximately 10% observed a single time. With 5 bases clipped from V and 5 bases from J, the junction kept 6 bases outside the gene matches. This CDR3 contains 15 residues. Germline V gene lookup returns CDR1 SEHNR and CDR2 FQNEAQ (reference sequence).

The genes are TRBV7-9 and TRBJ1-4, with 9 nucleotides matching TRBD1. The receptor was derived from a human donor who donated a stem cell graft to a child with acute lymphoblastic leukemia. Specimen: PBMCs from the stem cell graft donor, collected from the stem cell graft. The CDR3 here is CASSAGQGGNEKLFF. In DNA form, the CDR3 reads TGTGCCAGCAGCGCGGGACAGGGAGGAAATGAAAAACTGTTTTTT.